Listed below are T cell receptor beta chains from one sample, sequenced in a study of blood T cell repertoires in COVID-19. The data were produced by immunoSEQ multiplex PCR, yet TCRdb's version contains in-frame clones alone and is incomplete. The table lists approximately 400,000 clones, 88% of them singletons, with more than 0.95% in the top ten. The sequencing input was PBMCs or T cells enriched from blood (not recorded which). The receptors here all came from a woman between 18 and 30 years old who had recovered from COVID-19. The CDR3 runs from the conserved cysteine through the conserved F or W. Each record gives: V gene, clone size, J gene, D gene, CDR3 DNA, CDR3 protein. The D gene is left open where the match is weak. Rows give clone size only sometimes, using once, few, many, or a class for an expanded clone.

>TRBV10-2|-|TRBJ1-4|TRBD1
TGCGCCAGCCAAGGGACAGGGAACGAAAAACTGTTTTTT
CASQGTGNEKLFF
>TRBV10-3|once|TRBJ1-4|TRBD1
TGTGCCATCCGGGCAGGGGGCCGTCTCACTAATGAAAAACTGTTTTTT
CAIRAGGRLTNEKLFF
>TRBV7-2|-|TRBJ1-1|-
TGTGCCAGCAGCCCCTACAGCAGTAACACTGAAGCTTTCTTT
CASSPYSSNTEAFF
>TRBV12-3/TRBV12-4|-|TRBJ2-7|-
TGTGCCAGCAGTTTTGGGGGGATCTACGAGCAGTACTTC
CASSFGGIYEQYF
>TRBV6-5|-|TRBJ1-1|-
TGTGCCAGCAGCGAGCGGGACACTGAAGCTTTCTTT
CASSERDTEAFF
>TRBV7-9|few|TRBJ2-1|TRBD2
TGTGCCAGCAGCTTAGCGTTGTATACTAGCGGGGGGTACAATGAGCAGTTCTTC
CASSLALYTSGGYNEQFF
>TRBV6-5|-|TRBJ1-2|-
TGTGCCAGCGGAGAGATTCACGGCTACACCTTC
CASGEIHGYTF
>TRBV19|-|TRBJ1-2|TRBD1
TGTGCCAGTAGTACGCCGGGACAGGGGTTCCTAGATGGCTACACCTTC
CASSTPGQGFLDGYTF
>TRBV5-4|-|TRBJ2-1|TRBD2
TGTGCCAGCAGCTTGCGGCTAGCGGGGGCCAATGAGCAGTTCTTC
CASSLRLAGANEQFF
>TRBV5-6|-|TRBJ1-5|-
TGTGCCAGCAGCCGGCAGGATTATCAGCCCCAGCATTTT
CASSRQDYQPQHF
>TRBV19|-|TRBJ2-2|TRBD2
TGTGCCAGTAGTATAAGGCTAGCGGGGTTCACCGGGGAGCTGTTTTTT
CASSIRLAGFTGELFF
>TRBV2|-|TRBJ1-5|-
TGTGCCAGCAGGGAGGACCGGTCTAGCAATCAGCCCCAGCATTTT
CASREDRSSNQPQHF
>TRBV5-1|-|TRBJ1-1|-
TGCGCCAGCAGCTCCTCAGGGAAAGGCACTGAAGCTTTCTTT
CASSSSGKGTEAFF
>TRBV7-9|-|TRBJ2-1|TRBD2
TGTGCCAGCAGCTCAAGGGGAGGGAACAATGAGCAGTTCTTC
CASSSRGGNNEQFF
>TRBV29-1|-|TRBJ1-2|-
TGCAGCGCCCCTGGGGGGGAGGACTATGGCTACACCTTC
CSAPGGEDYGYTF
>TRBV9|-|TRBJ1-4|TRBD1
TGTGCCAGCAGCGTAGCCCCCGGGACAGGAGGAGAAAAACTGTTTTTT
CASSVAPGTGGEKLFF
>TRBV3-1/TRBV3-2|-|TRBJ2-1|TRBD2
TGTGCCAGCAGCCGGCGGGGGGGTGTCAATGAGCAGTTCTTC
CASSRRGGVNEQFF
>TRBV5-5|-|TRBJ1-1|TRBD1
TGTGCCAGCAGCCGGGACAGGGGGCTAGTCGGGACCCTTCTCACTGAAGCTTTCTTT
CASSRDRGLVGTLLTEAFF
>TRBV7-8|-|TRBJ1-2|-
TGTGCCAGCAGCCCTGCGGGGACCTACACCTTC
CASSPAGTYTF
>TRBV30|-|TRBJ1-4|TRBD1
TGTGCCTGGAGTGACATCACAGGGGTGAATGAAAAACTGTTTTTT
CAWSDITGVNEKLFF
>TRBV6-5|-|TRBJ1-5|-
TGTGCCAGCAGTTATGTGAAAGCGCCCAATCAGCCCCAGCATTTT
CASSYVKAPNQPQHF
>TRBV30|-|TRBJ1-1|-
TGTGCCTCGACGGGGGGGCGGAAGCATGGGTCTGAAGCTTTCTTT
CASTGGRKHGSEAFF
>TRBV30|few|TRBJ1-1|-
TGTGCCTGGAGGAAGACAGACCCTACTGAAGCTTTCTTT
CAWRKTDPTEAFF
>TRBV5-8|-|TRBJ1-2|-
TGTGCCAGCAGCCGGTATTCTTTACCTAACTATGGCTACACCTTC
CASSRYSLPNYGYTF
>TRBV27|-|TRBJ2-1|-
TGTGCCAGCAGTTCCCCGGACAGCTACAATGAGCAGTTCTTC
CASSSPDSYNEQFF
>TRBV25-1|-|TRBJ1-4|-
TGTGCCAGCAGTGCGACAACAGGGCGCGCTAATGAAAAACTGTTTTTT
CASSATTGRANEKLFF
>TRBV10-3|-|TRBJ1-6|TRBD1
TGTGCCATCAGTGAGTTCGGACAGGAGAATTCACCCCTCCACTTT
CAISEFGQENSPLHF
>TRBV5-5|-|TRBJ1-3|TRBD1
TGTGCCAGCAGCATGGGACAGTCAACTGGAAACACCATATATTTT
CASSMGQSTGNTIYF
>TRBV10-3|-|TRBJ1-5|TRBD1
TGTGCCACCGGACAGGGGGCGCCGATTCAGCCCCAGCATTTT
CATGQGAPIQPQHF
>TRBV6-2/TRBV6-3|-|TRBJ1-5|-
TGTGCCAGCAGTTATAGGAGATATGTCGGCAATCAGCCCCAGCATTTT
CASSYRRYVGNQPQHF
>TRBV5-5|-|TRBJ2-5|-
TGTGCCAGCAGCTTGCCCATTCCGGGAGCGTCGGGAGAGACCCAGTACTTC
CASSLPIPGASGETQYF
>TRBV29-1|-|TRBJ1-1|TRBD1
TGCAGCCCACCGATAGCCGAGACAGGGAAGTCCGACACTGAAGCTTTCTTT
CSPPIAETGKSDTEAFF
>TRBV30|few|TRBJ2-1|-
TGTGCCTGGAGCGACGACCCGGTCTTTCCCGGGGATCCACAGTTCTTC
CAWSDDPVFPGDPQFF
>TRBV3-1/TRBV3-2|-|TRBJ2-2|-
TGTGCCAGCAGCCAAGTGGCGGTTAACACCGGGGAGCTGTTTTTT
CASSQVAVNTGELFF
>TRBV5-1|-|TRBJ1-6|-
TGCGCCAGCAGCTTGGAGGCCGGCCCGGGTCGTAATTCACCCCTCCACTTT
CASSLEAGPGRNSPLHF
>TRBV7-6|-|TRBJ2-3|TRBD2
TGTGCCAGCAGCTCGCCTAGCGGGGTGAGAGATACGCAGTATTTT
CASSSPSGVRDTQYF
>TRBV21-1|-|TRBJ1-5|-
TGTGCCAGCAGCTCAGGGAGACAGGGGAATTGGACTTGCAATCAGCCCCAGCATTTT
CASSSGRQGNWTCNQPQHF
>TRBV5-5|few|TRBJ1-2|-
TGTGCCAGCAGCTGGGAAGGGCAGGGCTATGGCTACACCTTC
CASSWEGQGYGYTF
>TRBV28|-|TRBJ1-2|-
TGTGCCAGCAGCCCGACAGCCCCCTATGGCTACACCTTC
CASSPTAPYGYTF
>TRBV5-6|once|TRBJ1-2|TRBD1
TGTGCCAGCAGCTTGGTTTTTCTTCGGGACAGGGACTATGGCTACACCTTC
CASSLVFLRDRDYGYTF
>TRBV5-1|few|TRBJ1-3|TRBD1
TGCGCCAGCAGCTTAACGGGACAGGGGACCGGAAACACCATATATTTT
CASSLTGQGTGNTIYF
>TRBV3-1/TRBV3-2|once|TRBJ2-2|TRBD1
TGTGCCAGCAGCTCCGGACAGGTCCTTACCGGGGAGCTGTTTTTT
CASSSGQVLTGELFF
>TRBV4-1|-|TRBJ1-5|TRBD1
TGCGCCAGCAGCCAGACAGGGGGCAATCAGCCCCAGCATTTT
CASSQTGGNQPQHF
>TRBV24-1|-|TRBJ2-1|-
TGTGCCACCAGTGATTCAGGGAGGGGGTTCGATGAGCAGTTCTTC
CATSDSGRGFDEQFF
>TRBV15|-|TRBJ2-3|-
TGTGCCACCAGCAGATCCCGACTAGGCAGCACAGATACGCAGTATTTT
CATSRSRLGSTDTQYF
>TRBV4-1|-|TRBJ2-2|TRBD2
TGCGCCAGCAGCCAAGAGGGACTAGCCACGAACACCGGGGAGCTGTTTTTT
CASSQEGLATNTGELFF
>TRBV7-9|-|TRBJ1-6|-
TGTGCCAGCAGCTTAGAAACAGGGTCTTCACCCCTCCACTTT
CASSLETGSSPLHF
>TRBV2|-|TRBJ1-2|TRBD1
TGTGCCAGCAGTCGGGACAGGGGGCACTATGGCTACACCTTC
CASSRDRGHYGYTF
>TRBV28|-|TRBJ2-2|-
TGTGCCAGCAGTATACAGAACACCGGGGAGCTGTTTTTT
CASSIQNTGELFF
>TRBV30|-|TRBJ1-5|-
TGTGCCTGGGGCAGGCCGGGGGGCAATCAGCCCCAGCATTTT
CAWGRPGGNQPQHF
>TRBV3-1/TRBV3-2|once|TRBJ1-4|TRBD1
TGTGCCAGCAGACCGACAGGGGGAAATGAAAAACTGTTTTTT
CASRPTGGNEKLFF
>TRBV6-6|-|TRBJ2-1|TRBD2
TGTGCCAGCAGTCACCCGGGACTAGCGGGGAGCCCCAATGAGCAGTTCTTC
CASSHPGLAGSPNEQFF
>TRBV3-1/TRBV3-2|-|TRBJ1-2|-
TGTGCCAGCAGCCACGGGAAGAACTATGGCTACACCTTC
CASSHGKNYGYTF
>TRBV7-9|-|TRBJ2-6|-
TGTGCCAGCAGCTTAGGAAGGGGTCGAACCTCTGGGGCCAACGTCCTGACTTTC
CASSLGRGRTSGANVLTF